Shown below are 10 T cell receptor beta chains from a single sample sequenced in a study of graft-versus-host responses after intestinal transplantation. Libraries were prepared by immunoSEQ multiplex PCR; TCRdb keeps only in-frame clonotypes and omits some of them. The data show nearly 20,000 clones, approximately 86% seen once. The source was PBMCs, collected approximately 230 days after intestinal transplant. The receptors shown here come from a human patient who received an intestinal transplant, so some T cells may come from the graft donor.

The chain is built from TRBV19 and TRBJ2-7, with TRBD1 identical over 11 bases. V lost 6 bases, J lost 2 bases, and 3 bases stayed unmatched. The CDR3 has 14 residues. CDR1 and CDR2 (germline): LNHDA, SQIVND (reference sequence). CDR3 protein: CASSPGQGAYEQYF. The DNA for the CDR3 is TGTGCCAGTAGCCCGGGACAGGGGGCCTACGAGCAGTACTTC.

V is TRBV6-5 and J is TRBJ2-1; 10 bases line up with TRBD1. CDR1 MNHEY and CDR2 SVGAGI come from the germline V gene. The V segment lost 4 bases and the J segment 7 bases; nucleotides outside the gene matches: 4. This CDR3 comprises 14 residues. CDR3 sequence: CASSWGTGENEQFF. CDR3 nucleotide sequence: TGTGCCAGCAGTTGGGGGACAGGGGAGAATGAGCAGTTCTTC.

The genes are TRBV27 and TRBJ1-5; 7 bases fit TRBD1. In germline, CDR1 is MNHEY, CDR2 SMNVEV (reference sequence). The CDR3 spans 16 residues. V was clipped by 4 bases and J by 0 bases; unmatched bases: 6. The CDR3 sequence: CASSSGTDYSNQPQHF. The CDR3 coding sequence is TGTGCCAGCAGTTCCGGGACAGATTATAGCAATCAGCCCCAGCATTTT.

This chain links TRBV5-5 with TRBJ2-7; D may be TRBD2 (7 bases). Germline CDR1 and CDR2: SGHKS and YYEKEE (reference sequence). The CDR3 is 16 residues long. V lost 4 bases and J 1 base, leaving 18 bases between the germline ends. The DNA of the CDR3 is TGTGCCAGCAGCGTGAGCTCAGGGGAGGGATCCTACGAGCAGTACTTC. Its translation: CASSVSSGEGSYEQYF. The full variable domain, in which reference TRBV5-5 and TRBJ2-7 provide the parts outside the CDR3, is DAGVTQSPTHLIKTRGQQVTLRCSPISGHKSVSWYQQVLGQGPQFIFQYYEKEERGRGNFPDRFSARQFPNYSSELNVNALLLGDSALYLCASSVSSGEGSYEQYFGPGTRLTVT.

The chain combines TRBV9 with TRBJ1-5; a possible D gene is TRBD1 (6 bases). V dropped 4 bases and J dropped 3 bases, with 8 bases sitting between them. Germline loops: CDR1 SGDLS, CDR2 YYNGEE. The length of the CDR3 is 13 residues. CDR3 in amino acids: CASSRDTNQPQHF. CDR3 in DNA: TGTGCCAGCAGCCGGGACACCAATCAGCCCCAGCATTTT.

The J gene is TRBJ1-1, the V gene TRBV6-5; D is uncertain. Trimming cost V 6 bases and J 4 bases, with 12 bases left between them. Germline V gene data show CDR1 as MNHEY and CDR2 as SVGAGI. The CDR3 consists of 13 residues. The CDR3 loop is CASRDWSSTEAFF. The CDR3 DNA follows: TGTGCCAGCAGGGACTGGTCTAGCACTGAAGCTTTCTTT.

The CDR3 DNA reads as TGCGCCAGCAGCCGAGGGGGGGGCGAGCAGTACTTC. Residues: CASSRGGGEQYF. The rearrangement uses TRBV4-1 and TRBJ2-7; D possibly corresponds to TRBD2 (7 bases). The ends were cut back, 4 bases at V and 6 bases at J, with 10 bases in the middle. CDR3 length: 12 residues. Germline-derived CDR1 and CDR2 are MGHRA and YSYEKL.

The genes are TRBV5-6 and TRBJ1-2; D gene ambiguous. Germline values: CDR1 SGHDT, CDR2 YYEEEE. The CDR3 covers 16 residues. The V and J ends lost 0 bases and 0 bases respectively, with 12 bases between them. The CDR3 region is CASSLAAGYSNYGYTF. CDR3 DNA sequence: TGTGCCAGCAGCTTGGCGGCGGGATACTCTAACTATGGCTACACCTTC. Together with reference TRBV5-6 and TRBJ1-2, the CDR3 gives the full variable domain: DAGVTQSPTHLIKTRGQQVTLRCSPKSGHDTVSWYQQALGQGPQFIFQYYEEEERQRGNFPDRFSGHQFPNYSSELNVNALLLGDSALYLCASSLAAGYSNYGYTFGSGTRLTVV.

The genes are TRBV19 and TRBJ1-5, with D unclear. V lost 7 bases and J lost 7, with 26 bases in between. CDR1 and CDR2 from the germline V gene are LNHDA and SQIVND (reference sequence). This CDR3 contains 17 residues. The CDR3 DNA is TGTGCCAGTACTCTCCTGAAGGGCAGAACGACGAGACAGCCCCAGCATTTT. It specifies CASTLLKGRTTRQPQHF.

The chain carries TRBV12-5 and TRBJ2-3; 7 bases line up with TRBD2. The CDR3 has 15 amino acids. The ends lost 1 base at V and 0 bases at J; junction bases unmatched: 1. Germline loops: CDR1 LGHNT, CDR2 FRNRAP. CDR3 DNA: TGTGCTAGTGGTTTGGGCGGGGGAAGCACAGATACGCAGTATTTT. Amino acids: CASGLGGGSTDTQYF.